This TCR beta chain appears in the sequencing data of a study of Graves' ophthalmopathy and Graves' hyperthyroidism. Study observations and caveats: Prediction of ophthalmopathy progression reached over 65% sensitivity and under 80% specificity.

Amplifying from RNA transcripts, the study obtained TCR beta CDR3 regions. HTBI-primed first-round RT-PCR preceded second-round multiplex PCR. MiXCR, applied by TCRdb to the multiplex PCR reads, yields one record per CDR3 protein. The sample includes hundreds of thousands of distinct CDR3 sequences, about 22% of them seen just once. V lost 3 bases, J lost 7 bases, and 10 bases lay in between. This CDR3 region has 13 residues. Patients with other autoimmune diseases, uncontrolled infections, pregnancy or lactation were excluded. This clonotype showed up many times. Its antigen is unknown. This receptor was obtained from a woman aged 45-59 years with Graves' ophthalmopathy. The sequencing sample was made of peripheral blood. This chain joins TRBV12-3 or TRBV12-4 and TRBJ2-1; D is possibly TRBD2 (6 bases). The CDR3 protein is CASSFRGSNEQFF. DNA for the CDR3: TGTGCCAGCAGTTTTCGGGGGTCAAATGAGCAGTTCTTC.